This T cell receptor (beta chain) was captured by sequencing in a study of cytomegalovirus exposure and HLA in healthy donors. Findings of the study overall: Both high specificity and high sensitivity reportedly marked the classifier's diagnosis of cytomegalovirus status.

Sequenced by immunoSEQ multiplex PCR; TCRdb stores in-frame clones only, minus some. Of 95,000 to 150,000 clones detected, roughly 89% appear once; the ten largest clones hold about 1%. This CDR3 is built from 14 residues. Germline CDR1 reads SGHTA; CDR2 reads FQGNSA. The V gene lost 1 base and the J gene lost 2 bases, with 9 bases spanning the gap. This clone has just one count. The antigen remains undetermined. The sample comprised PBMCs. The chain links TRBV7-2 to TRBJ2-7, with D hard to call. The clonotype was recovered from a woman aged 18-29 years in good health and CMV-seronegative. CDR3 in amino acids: CASSLEYGTYEQYF. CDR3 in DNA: TGTGCCAGCAGCTTAGAATACGGTACCTACGAGCAGTACTTC.